What follows are 27 T cell receptor beta chains derived from one specimen sequenced in a study of TIL therapy for anti-PD-1-resistant metastatic lung cancer. Time point in this sample: pre-treatment sample, taken before nivolumab and TIL therapy. Sequencing used immunoSEQ v3. The assay was immunoSEQ multiplex PCR, and TCRdb's table has in-frame clones only and misses some. The sample lists under 70,000 clones, about nine tenths occurring once. The specimen comprised blood, sampled at baseline. All receptors derive from a person between 30 and 80 years old with non-small cell lung cancer.

V usage is TRBV11-3 and J usage is TRBJ2-1; TRBD2 aligns across 15 bases. V trimming: 5 bases; J trimming: 3 bases; junction bases outside the gene matches: 11. Germline values: CDR1 SGHNT, CDR2 YENEEA. The CDR3 totals 19 residues. The DNA for the CDR3 is TGTGCCAGCAGCGTCTCCGGGACTAGCGGGAGGCGTCTCTACAATGAGCAGTTCTTC. Translating it yields CASSVSGTSGRRLYNEQFF.

In its sample, this clone was seen a few times. The CDR3 region is CASSEPGRDTVDRGYGYTF. The CDR3 coding sequence is TGTGCCAGCAGTGAACCGGGTCGGGACACGGTCGACCGTGGCTATGGCTACACCTTC. The chain links TRBV6-1 to TRBJ1-2; TRBD1 might be the D (6 bases). The germline V gene encodes CDR1 MNHNS and CDR2 SASEGT. The V and J ends lost 2 bases and 4 bases respectively, with 26 bases between them. The length of the CDR3 is 19 residues.

The chain has TRBV2 and TRBJ2-5; D not certain. The CDR3 has 14 amino acids. Germline assignment: CDR1 SNHLY and CDR2 FYNNEI. Trimming cost V 2 bases and J 2 bases, with 9 bases left between them. The CDR3: CASSEKGPQETQYF. The CDR3 coding sequence is TGTGCCAGCAGTGAAAAGGGCCCGCAAGAGACCCAGTACTTC.

The gene calls are TRBV5-1 and TRBJ2-1; 9 nucleotides agree with TRBD2. CDR1 and CDR2 (germline): SGHRS, YFSETQ. V gave up 0 bases and J gave up 6 bases; unmatched junction bases: 7. CDR3 length: 16 amino acids. The CDR3 is CASSLEPSGRSNEQFF. CDR3 nucleotide sequence: TGCGCCAGCAGCTTGGAGCCCAGCGGGAGGAGCAATGAGCAGTTCTTC. The full variable domain, in which reference TRBV5-1 and TRBJ2-1 provide the parts outside the CDR3, is KAGVTQTPRYLIKTRGQQVTLSCSPISGHRSVSWYQQTPGQGLQFLFEYFSETQRNKGNFPGRFSGRQFSNSRSEMNVSTLELGDSALYLCASSLEPSGRSNEQFFGPGTRLTVL.

This chain uses TRBV19 with TRBJ2-1; 9 bases map to TRBD2. This CDR3 has 17 amino acids. In germline, CDR1 is LNHDA, CDR2 SQIVND (reference sequence). After removal of 4 bases from V and 0 bases from J, the junction contained 7 bases not matched to a gene. Here the CDR3 reads CASSTSRSGGSYNEQFF. As DNA, the CDR3 is TGTGCCAGTAGTACCTCGCGTAGCGGGGGCTCCTACAATGAGCAGTTCTTC.

The gene calls are TRBV3-1 (or the pseudogene TRBV3-2) and TRBJ2-2; possibly TRBD2 for D (5 bases). Germline CDR1 reads LGHDT; CDR2 reads YNNKEL (reference sequence). This CDR3 has 17 amino acids. Deletions cut 4 bases from V and 6 bases from J, with 21 bases between. The CDR3 here is CASSRSRSELGPGELFF. As DNA, the CDR3 is TGTGCCAGCAGCCGAAGTCGCTCGGAACTAGGGCCCGGGGAGCTGTTTTTT.

V and J are TRBV27 and TRBJ1-4, with TRBD1 matching over 9 bases. The CDR3 totals 15 residues. After removal of 3 bases from V and 7 bases from J, the junction contained 6 bases not matched to a gene. Per germline, CDR1 MNHEY and CDR2 SMNVEV (reference sequence). The CDR3 nucleotides are TGTGCCAGCAGTTTCCGGGACAGGGTCGGTGAAAAACTGTTTTTT. Translated, it gives CASSFRDRVGEKLFF.

CDR3 in amino acids: CASSPAVSPSEQFF. The CDR3, as DNA: TGTGCCAGCAGCCCGGCCGTATCTCCCAGTGAGCAGTTCTTC. The chain joins TRBV7-9 to TRBJ2-1; D is unclear. The length of the CDR3 is 14 residues. The germline gives CDR1 SEHNR, CDR2 FQNEAQ (reference sequence). V was pared by 5 bases and J by 9 bases, with 17 bases between.

V usage is TRBV3-1 (or the pseudogene TRBV3-2) and J usage is TRBJ1-2; D gene uncertain. V was pared by 1 base and J by 3 bases, with 15 bases between. The CDR3 loop spans 16 amino acids. Germline V gene data show CDR1 as LGHDT and CDR2 as YNNKEL (reference sequence). DNA for the CDR3: TGTGCCAGCAGCCAAGTTTTGGGCATTAACGACTATGGCTACACCTTC. This codes for CASSQVLGINDYGYTF.

This clone was seen just once. A junction end diverges from the germline sequence, so it may reflect a read error. The chain recombines TRBV6-4 with TRBJ2-7, with D possibly matching TRBD2 (5 bases). Germline V lookup: CDR1 MRHNA, CDR2 SNTAGT. This CDR3 contains 10 residues. CDR3 protein: CAKRAPGFSF. The CDR3 DNA sequence: TGTGCCAAACGGGCCCCGGGGTTTTCCTTC.

The CDR3: CASSPITGQGGAGELFF. CDR3 nucleotides: TGTGCCAGCAGTCCCATCACCGGACAGGGAGGAGCCGGGGAGCTGTTTTTT. The chain has TRBV27 and TRBJ2-2; TRBD1 agrees at 8 bases. Germline assignment: CDR1 MNHEY and CDR2 SMNVEV (reference sequence). J gave up 6 bases and V 5 bases, and 14 bases lay outside the gene matches. The CDR3 sequence is 17 residues long.

This sequence joins TRBV28 and TRBJ2-7; 12 bases agree with TRBD2. CDR1 and CDR2 from the germline V gene are MDHEN and SYDVKM. With V trimmed by 6 bases and J by 2 bases, 8 bases remained unmatched. CDR3 size: 16 residues. The CDR3 DNA reads TGTGCCAGCAGCTCGAACCTAGCGGGAGGGGCCTACGAGCAGTACTTC. Its protein product is CASSSNLAGGAYEQYF.

The chain has TRBV2 and TRBJ2-2; tentative D call: TRBD1 (5 bases). Germline CDR1 is SNHLY and CDR2 is FYNNEI. V lost 4 bases, J lost 8 bases, and 11 bases lay in between. The length of the CDR3 is 13 residues. CDR3 loop: CASSGIRTGELFF. As DNA, the CDR3 is TGTGCCAGCAGTGGTATCAGGACAGGGGAGCTGTTTTTT. Combining the CDR3 with reference TRBV2 and TRBJ2-2 gives the whole variable domain EPEVTQTPSHQVTQMGQEVILRCVPISNHLYFYWYRQILGQKVEFLVSFYNNEISEKSEIFDDQFSVERPDGSNFTLKIRSTKLEDSAMYFCASSGIRTGELFFGEGSRLTVL.

The chain combines TRBV18 with TRBJ1-4, with 9 bases matching TRBD1. Germline V gene data show CDR1 as KGHSH and CDR2 as LQKENI. After removal of 3 bases from V and 8 bases from J, the junction contained 13 bases not matched to a gene. CDR3 length: 17 residues. The DNA of the CDR3 is TGTGCCAGCTCACCGGTTACCGGGACAGGGCCTCGCGAAAAACTGTTTTTT. This codes for CASSPVTGTGPREKLFF. The full variable domain, with the rest looked up from reference TRBV18 and TRBJ1-4, is NAGVMQNPRHLVRRRGQEARLRCSPMKGHSHVYWYRQLPEEGLKFMVYLQKENIIDESGMPKERFSAEFPKEGPSILRIQQVVRGDSAAYFCASSPVTGTGPREKLFFGSGTQLSVL.

The CDR3, as DNA: TGTGCCAGCAGATCGGGACAGGGGAACAATCAGCCCCAGCATTTT. Its translation is CASRSGQGNNQPQHF. V and J are TRBV28 and TRBJ1-5, with TRBD1 identical over 10 bases. V gave up 6 bases and J gave up 3 bases; unmatched junction bases: 5. Per the germline V gene, CDR1 is MDHEN and CDR2 is SYDVKM. The CDR3 is 15 amino acids.

The gene calls are TRBV5-6 and TRBJ2-5, with 7 nucleotides matching TRBD1. CDR1 and CDR2 (germline): SGHDT, YYEEEE. The CDR3 sequence is 14 residues long. V shed 0 bases and J 5 bases; nucleotides not matched to a gene: 4. The CDR3 loop reads CASSLDRGRETQYF. The DNA of the CDR3 is TGTGCCAGCAGCTTGGACAGGGGACGGGAGACCCAGTACTTC.

The chain couples TRBV12-5 to TRBJ2-7, with TRBD1 matching 9 bases. Germline V gene data show CDR1 as LGHNT and CDR2 as FRNRAP. V gave up 6 bases and J gave up 10 bases; unmatched junction bases: 7. The CDR3 is 12 amino acids. This CDR3 is CASGWGQGGQYF. The CDR3 coding sequence is TGTGCTAGTGGCTGGGGACAGGGCGGACAGTACTTC.

This rearrangement joins TRBV29-1 to TRBJ2-7; unclear D gene. CDR3 length: 12 residues. Germline V CDR1 and CDR2: SQVTM, ANQGSEA. Trimming removed 5 bases from V and 2 bases from J, with 10 bases in between. The CDR3 sequence: CSVRLSPYEQYF. CDR3 sequence (DNA): TGCAGCGTTAGGTTGTCCCCCTACGAGCAGTACTTC.

The chain combines TRBV7-2 with TRBJ1-1; D is unclear. Germline V gene lookup returns CDR1 SGHTA and CDR2 FQGNSA. Trimming removed 2 bases at V and 0 bases at J, with 10 bases between. This CDR3 region has 15 residues. This CDR3 reads CASSLSKGMNTEAFF. The CDR3 bases are TGTGCCAGCAGCTTAAGTAAAGGGATGAACACTGAAGCTTTCTTT.

V gene TRBV5-8 combines with J gene TRBJ2-3, with a tentative D call TRBD2 (6 bases). The germline V and J ends were trimmed by 4 bases and 4 bases, with 10 bases remaining between them. Germline V lookup: CDR1 SGHTS, CDR2 YDEGEE. This CDR3 has 13 amino acids. CDR3 bases: TGTGCCAGCAGCCCGGGGGTGGCAGATACGCAGTATTTT. Its translation is CASSPGVADTQYF.

The chain links TRBV5-6 to TRBJ1-2, with TRBD1 as a possible D gene (5 bases). Germline CDR1 and CDR2: SGHDT and YYEEEE. V was shortened by 6 bases and J by 9 bases, with 15 bases between the two germline ends. The CDR3 is made up of 12 amino acids. The CDR3 DNA reads as TGTGCCAGCAAGCGGGCAACGGGGCGCTACACCTTC. Encoded protein: CASKRATGRYTF.

The rearrangement joins TRBV9 to TRBJ2-2; 7 positions agree with TRBD1. V was pared by 0 bases and J by 3 bases, with 2 bases of the junction left unmatched. This CDR3 region has 15 residues. Germline loops: CDR1 SGDLS, CDR2 YYNGEE. CDR3 nucleotides: TGTGCCAGCAGCGTAGGAGACAGGGACACCGGGGAGCTGTTTTTT. The encoded protein is CASSVGDRDTGELFF.

The rearrangement links TRBV27 to TRBJ1-2; 12 nucleotides agree with TRBD1. CDR1 MNHEY and CDR2 SMNVEV come from the germline V gene (reference sequence). This CDR3 spans 12 amino acids. V was pared by 6 bases and J by 9 bases, with 2 bases of the junction left unmatched. In DNA, the CDR3 is TGTGCCAGCAGGGGACAGGGGGCAAGCTACACCTTC. This encodes CASRGQGASYTF.

The rearrangement joins TRBV19 to TRBJ2-3, with 10 bases fitting TRBD2. CDR1 LNHDA and CDR2 SQIVND come from the germline V gene (reference sequence). This CDR3 has 20 residues. The V gene end was trimmed by 0 bases and the J gene end by 7 bases; junction bases not matched to a gene: 19. The CDR3 region has the DNA TGTGCCAGTAGTATAGATCTTGCGGCTAGCGGGAGTGGCCTGTTCAATACGCAGTATTTT. This sequence encodes CASSIDLAASGSGLFNTQYF. The variable domain in full, completed from reference TRBV19 and TRBJ2-3, reads DGGITQSPKYLFRKEGQNVTLSCEQNLNHDAMYWYRQDPGQGLRLIYYSQIVNDFQKGDIAEGYSVSREKKESFPLTVTSAQKNPTAFYLCASSIDLAASGSGLFNTQYFGPGTRLTVL.

The rearrangement uses TRBV5-6 and TRBJ2-1, with 9 bases fitting TRBD1. The germline gives CDR1 SGHDT, CDR2 YYEEEE. The junction had 2 bases not matched to a gene; V was cut back by 0 bases and J by 4 bases. This CDR3 is built from 15 residues. CDR3 bases: TGTGCCAGCAGCTTGGGGGACAGGGCGTACAATGAGCAGTTCTTC. Residues: CASSLGDRAYNEQFF.

V usage is TRBV24-1 and J usage is TRBJ1-4; D not certain. Between the trimmed V and J ends, which lost 2 bases and 3 bases, there was a span of 18 bases. The CDR3 has 18 amino acids. Germline CDR1 KGHDR, CDR2 SFDVKD. As DNA, the CDR3 is TGTGCCACCAGTGATTCCTTATCGTTAGGCGCGTCTAATGAAAAACTGTTTTTT. Protein product: CATSDSLSLGASNEKLFF.

The genes are TRBV6-5 and TRBJ1-2, with TRBD1 as a possible D gene (6 bases). This CDR3 is 16 amino acids long. Germline CDR1 is MNHEY and CDR2 is SVGAGI. Trimming removed 0 bases at V and 0 bases at J, with 11 bases between. The CDR3, as DNA: TGTGCCAGCAGTTACTCGGACAGCGCAACTAACTATGGCTACACCTTC. This sequence encodes CASSYSDSATNYGYTF.